A selection of T cell receptor beta chains follows, all from one sample in a study of blood T cell repertoires in COVID-19. Sequenced by immunoSEQ multiplex PCR; TCRdb stores in-frame clones only, minus some. The sample contains approximately 39,000 clones, around 87% of which appear only once. Sequencing was done on a sample of peripheral blood. The source of these receptors is a man aged 45 to 65 with active or convalescent COVID-19. Each CDR3 is given without its conserved first and last residue.

v_gene: TRBV15; CDR3aa: ATSRDRVPLEPQH
v_gene: TRBV2; CDR3aa: ASSLSLPGSGNTIY
v_gene: TRBV11-1; CDR3aa: ASTTTGDRYNEQF
v_gene: TRBV5-8; CDR3aa: ASSEGQGAGELF
v_gene: TRBV19; CDR3aa: ASSPVFQETQY
v_gene: TRBV9; CDR3aa: ASSGDRGYT
v_gene: TRBV6-5; CDR3aa: ASSYLGRGSNGELF
v_gene: TRBV6-5; CDR3aa: ASRPDRDQPQH
v_gene: TRBV29-1; CDR3aa: SAGGGYGLRETQY
v_gene: TRBV4-1; CDR3aa: ASSQTREETQY
v_gene: TRBV12-3/TRBV12-4; CDR3aa: ASSQGQVYEQY
v_gene: TRBV9; CDR3aa: ASSGGTVSLYEQY
v_gene: TRBV7-9; CDR3aa: ASRGTGYEKLF
v_gene: TRBV7-7; CDR3aa: ASSLEGTGNTGELF
v_gene: TRBV3-1/TRBV3-2; CDR3aa: ATRQNLLGNTIY
v_gene: TRBV19; CDR3aa: ASSMTGDGYT
v_gene: TRBV6-6; CDR3aa: ASSYIPSGPRDTQY
v_gene: TRBV27; CDR3aa: ASSLARTNEQF
v_gene: TRBV4-1; CDR3aa: ASSQEGGGGLGSPLH
v_gene: TRBV18; CDR3aa: ASSPKSGQGSNYGYT
v_gene: TRBV10-3; CDR3aa: AIARADYNEQF
v_gene: TRBV19; CDR3aa: ASIEIGLAGAYNEQF
v_gene: TRBV18; CDR3aa: ASKLAGDPTDTQY
v_gene: TRBV7-3; CDR3aa: ASSRSGAGELF
v_gene: TRBV5-1; CDR3aa: ASSWWRGPLDEQY
v_gene: TRBV4-1; CDR3aa: ASSPMGQATMNTEAF
v_gene: TRBV6-2/TRBV6-3; CDR3aa: ASSYPPGAGGFTDTEAF
v_gene: TRBV2; CDR3aa: ASKLGRNTEAF
v_gene: TRBV9; CDR3aa: ASSAPTGERADTQY
v_gene: TRBV10-3; CDR3aa: AISAPQAGATYNEQF
v_gene: TRBV2; CDR3aa: ASSPDRPNSPLH
v_gene: TRBV28; CDR3aa: ASSSGSSYEQY
v_gene: TRBV19; CDR3aa: ASSNDRAGANVLT
v_gene: TRBV28; CDR3aa: ASSLTGVGPSYGYT
v_gene: TRBV2; CDR3aa: ASRDDRGGETQY
v_gene: TRBV5-1; CDR3aa: ASSLRGVEQF
v_gene: TRBV20-1; CDR3aa: SASKWDRAYNEQF
v_gene: TRBV7-2; CDR3aa: ASSDSGVEQY
v_gene: TRBV3-1/TRBV3-2; CDR3aa: ASRLDSQETQY
v_gene: TRBV10-3; CDR3aa: AISESGGSVNTEAF